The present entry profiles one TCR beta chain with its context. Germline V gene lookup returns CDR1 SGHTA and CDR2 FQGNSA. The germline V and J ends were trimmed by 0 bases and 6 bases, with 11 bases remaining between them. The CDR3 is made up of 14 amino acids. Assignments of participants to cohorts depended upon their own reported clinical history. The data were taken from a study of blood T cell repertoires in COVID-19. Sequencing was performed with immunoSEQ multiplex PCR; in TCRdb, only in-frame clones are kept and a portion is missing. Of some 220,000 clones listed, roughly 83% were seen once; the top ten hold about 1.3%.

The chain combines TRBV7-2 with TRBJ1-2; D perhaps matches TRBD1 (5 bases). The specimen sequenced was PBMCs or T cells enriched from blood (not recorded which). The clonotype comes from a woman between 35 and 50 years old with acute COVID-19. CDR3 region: CASSLAGLLDGYTF. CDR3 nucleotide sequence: TGTGCCAGCAGCTTAGCGGGGCTTCTAGATGGCTACACCTTC. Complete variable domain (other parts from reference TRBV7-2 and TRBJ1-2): GAGVSQSPSNKVTEKGKDVELRCDPISGHTALYWYRQSLGQGLEFLIYFQGNSAPDKSGLPSDRFSAERTGGSVSTLTIQRTQQEDSAVYLCASSLAGLLDGYTFGSGTRLTVV.